The 10 T cell receptor beta chains reported below all come from one sample, sequenced in a study of vaccination and CD4 T cells after COVID-19. Their target antigens are unknown. Specified treatment: 10-day PBMC culture with coronavirus spike peptide pools or control peptides (ViraFEST assay). An Oncomine TCR Beta short-read assay was used to sequence the DNA from cultured CD4+ T cells. TCRdb fed the PCR reads into MiXCR, producing one record per CDR3 protein. The sample carries tens of thousands of distinct CDR3 sequences, around 63% recorded once. The sample was CD4+ T cells from blood, cultured in vitro. The source is a human donor who had recovered from COVID-19.

The chain is built from TRBV7-9 and TRBJ1-3, with 7 bases fitting TRBD1. V shed 5 bases and J 12 bases; nucleotides not matched to a gene: 16. The CDR3 consists of 15 residues. Germline loops: CDR1 SEHNR, CDR2 FQNEAQ (reference sequence). CDR3 DNA: TGTGCCAGCAGCCCAGGACAGGCTCTGGCCTATCGCATATATTTT. It specifies CASSPGQALAYRIYF.

This chain connects TRBV15 to TRBJ1-4, with D tentatively TRBD1 (5 bases). V was pared by 0 bases and J by 7 bases, with 15 bases between. Germline values: CDR1 LNHNV, CDR2 YYDKDF (reference sequence). This CDR3 is 16 amino acids long. The CDR3, as DNA: TGTGCCACCAGCAGAGATTCGGGCAGGGCTGGTGAAAAACTGTTTTTT. It is translated as CATSRDSGRAGEKLFF.

The J gene is TRBJ2-1, the V gene TRBV7-2, with TRBD1 matching over 10 bases. This CDR3 spans 13 amino acids. The V gene's germline CDR1 is SGHTA and CDR2 FQGNSA. The V segment lost 4 bases and the J segment 6 bases; nucleotides outside the gene matches: 0. CDR3 sequence reads: CASSWDRGNEQFF. The CDR3, as DNA: TGTGCCAGCAGCTGGGACAGGGGCAATGAGCAGTTCTTC.

The chain couples TRBV20-1 to TRBJ1-1; D ambiguous. The CDR3 contains 12 residues. Trimming left V 1 base short and J 4 bases short, with 7 bases between. CDR1 is DFQATT, CDR2 SNEGSKA, per germline (reference sequence). The DNA for the CDR3 is TGCAGTGCTAGAGGGGGAACCACTGAAGCTTTCTTT. This codes for CSARGGTTEAFF.

The DNA for the CDR3 is TGTGCCAGCAGTGGGGACAGAAACTATGGCTACACCTTC. Encoded protein: CASSGDRNYGYTF. This rearrangement joins TRBV12-3 or TRBV12-4 to TRBJ1-2; 7 bases are shared with TRBD1. Trimming removed 5 bases from V and 2 bases from J; junction bases left unmatched: 2. The CDR3 consists of 13 residues.

For the CDR3, the DNA is TGTGCCAGCAGCCCCGGGACAACGACTTATGGCTACACCTTC. Its protein is CASSPGTTTYGYTF. The chain links TRBV7-3 to TRBJ1-2; possibly TRBD1 for D (6 bases). Trimming removed 5 bases from V and 5 bases from J, with 15 bases in between. The CDR3 extends over 14 amino acids. The V gene's germline CDR1 is SGHTA and CDR2 FQGTGA.

The genes are TRBV19 and TRBJ1-2, with TRBD1 identical over 9 bases. Germline trimming cut 6 bases from V and 5 bases from J; bases unmatched to any gene: 4. The CDR3 extends over 13 amino acids. Per germline, CDR1 LNHDA and CDR2 SQIVND (reference sequence). The CDR3 coding sequence is TGTGCCAGTAGACGACAGGGGGAGTATGGCTACACCTTC. Translating it yields CASRRQGEYGYTF.

The rearrangement uses TRBV6-1 and TRBJ1-3, with 9 bases that match TRBD1. Germline-derived CDR1 and CDR2 are MNHNS and SASEGT. The length of the CDR3 is 16 residues. V trimming: 4 bases; J trimming: 0 bases; junction bases outside the gene matches: 4. CDR3 coding DNA: TGTGCCAGCAGTGTGGACAGGGGCACCTCTGGAAACACCATATATTTT. It encodes CASSVDRGTSGNTIYF.

The chain is built from TRBV29-1 and TRBJ1-1; tentative D call: TRBD1 (5 bases). Deletions cut 7 bases from V and 4 bases from J, with 16 bases between. The germline V gene encodes CDR1 SQVTM and CDR2 ANQGSEA. The CDR3 runs 13 residues. The CDR3 DNA follows: TGCAGCGCCATCAGGGAGGCGGTCACTGAAGCTTTCTTT. This gives the protein CSAIREAVTEAFF.

The chain couples TRBV28 to TRBJ2-2; the D gene is possibly TRBD1 (6 bases). The CDR3 loop spans 16 amino acids. Trimming cost V 2 bases and J 5 bases, with 15 bases left between them. CDR1 is MDHEN, CDR2 SYDVKM, per germline. The CDR3 is CASSLGQGHQTGELFF. In nucleotides, the CDR3 is TGTGCCAGCAGTTTAGGGCAGGGGCATCAGACCGGGGAGCTGTTTTTT.